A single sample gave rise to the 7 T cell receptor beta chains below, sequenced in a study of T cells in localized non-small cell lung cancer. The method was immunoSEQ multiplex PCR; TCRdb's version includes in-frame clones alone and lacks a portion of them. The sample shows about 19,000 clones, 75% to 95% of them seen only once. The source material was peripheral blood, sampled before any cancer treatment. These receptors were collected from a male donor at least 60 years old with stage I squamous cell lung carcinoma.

The CDR3 sequence is CASSPAPNQPQHF. CDR3 bases: TGTGCCAGCAGCCCCGCGCCTAATCAGCCCCAGCATTTT. This chain links TRBV7-2 with TRBJ1-5; no definite D call. Germline CDR1 reads SGHTA; CDR2 reads FQGNSA. The V end lost 5 bases, the J end lost 4 bases, and 9 bases lay between the germline ends. The CDR3 length is 13 residues.

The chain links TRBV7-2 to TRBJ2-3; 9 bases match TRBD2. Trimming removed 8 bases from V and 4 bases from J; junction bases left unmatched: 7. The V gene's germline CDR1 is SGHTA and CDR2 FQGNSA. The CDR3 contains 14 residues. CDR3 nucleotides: TGTGCCAGCCGGGGGACTAGCTCACCAGATACGCAGTATTTT. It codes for CASRGTSSPDTQYF.

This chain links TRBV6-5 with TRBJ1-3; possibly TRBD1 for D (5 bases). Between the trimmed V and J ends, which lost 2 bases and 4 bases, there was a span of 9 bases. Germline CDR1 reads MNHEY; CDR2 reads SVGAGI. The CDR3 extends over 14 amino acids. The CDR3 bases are TGTGCCAGCAGTTACGGAGGGGTCGGAAACACCATATATTTT. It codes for CASSYGGVGNTIYF.

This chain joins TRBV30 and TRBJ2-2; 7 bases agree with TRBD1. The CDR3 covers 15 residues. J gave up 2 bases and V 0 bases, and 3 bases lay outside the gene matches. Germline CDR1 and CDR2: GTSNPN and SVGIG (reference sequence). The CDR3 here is CAWSVQGHNTGELFF. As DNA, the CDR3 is TGTGCCTGGAGTGTACAGGGGCACAACACCGGGGAGCTGTTTTTT.

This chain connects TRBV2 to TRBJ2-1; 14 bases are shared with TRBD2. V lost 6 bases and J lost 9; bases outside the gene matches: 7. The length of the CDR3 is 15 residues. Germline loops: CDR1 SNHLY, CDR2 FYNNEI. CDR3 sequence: CASSPGTSGSSEQFF. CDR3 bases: TGTGCCAGCAGCCCCGGGACTAGCGGGAGTTCTGAGCAGTTCTTC.

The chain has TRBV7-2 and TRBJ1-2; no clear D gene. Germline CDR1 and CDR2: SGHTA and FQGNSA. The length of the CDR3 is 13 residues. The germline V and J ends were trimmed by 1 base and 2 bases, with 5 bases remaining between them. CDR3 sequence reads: CASSLGRNYGYTF. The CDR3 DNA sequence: TGTGCCAGCAGCTTAGGACGGAACTATGGCTACACCTTC.

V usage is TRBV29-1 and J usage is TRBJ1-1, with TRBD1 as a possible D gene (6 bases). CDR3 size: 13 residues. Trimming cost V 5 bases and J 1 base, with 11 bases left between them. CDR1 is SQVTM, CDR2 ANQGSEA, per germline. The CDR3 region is CSVPGHQNTEAFF. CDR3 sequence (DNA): TGCAGCGTTCCGGGACACCAGAACACTGAAGCTTTCTTT.